Each of the 17 T cell receptor beta chains below was sequenced from the same sample in a study of blood T cells in healthy people across ages. The authors ran a second PCR of about 6 to 11 cycles using a sample-barcoded 5' primer and a J-beta primer mix. TCRdb reprocessed the 5' RACE reads with MiXCR, giving one entry per CDR3 protein. The data show some 1.1 million distinct CDR3 sequences, about two fifths seen once. Input material: blood. The receptor set was obtained from a man between 18 and 35 years old in good health.

J is TRBJ1-2 and V is TRBV6-2 or TRBV6-3, with TRBD1 as a possible D gene (6 bases). V was clipped by 4 bases and J by 0 bases, with 24 bases between them. Germline values: CDR1 MNHEY, CDR2 SVGEGT. The length of the CDR3 is 19 residues. The CDR3 loop is CASSSTHYPGRTANYGYTF. The CDR3 DNA sequence: TGTGCCAGCAGTTCGACCCACTACCCGGGGAGGACAGCTAACTATGGCTACACCTTC.

This clonotype was recorded a few times. The J gene is TRBJ2-5, the V gene TRBV9; D is uncertain. Trimming removed 0 bases from V and 5 bases from J, with 14 bases in between. This CDR3 has 15 amino acids. Germline V gene sequence: CDR1 SGDLS, CDR2 YYNGEE. The CDR3 bases are TGTGCCAGCAGCGTAGCTACTTTTCAGTCGGAGACCCAGTACTTC. Translation: CASSVATFQSETQYF.

The CDR3 DNA reads as TGTGCCAGCAGCCAGGTCCGGGCGGGGGGGCAGGATGAGCAGTTCTTC. It encodes CASSQVRAGGQDEQFF. The genes are TRBV4-2 and TRBJ2-1; TRBD2 matches at 9 bases. The ends lost 3 bases at V and 8 bases at J; junction bases unmatched: 11. Looked up from germline, CDR1 is LGHNA and CDR2 is YNFKEQ. The CDR3 runs 16 residues.

This clonotype was seen only once. The chain links TRBV2 to TRBJ2-4, with D unresolved. The V gene's germline CDR1 is SNHLY and CDR2 FYNNEI. The CDR3 runs 12 residues. Trimming pared 3 bases from V and 8 bases from J, leaving 8 bases between. Here the CDR3 DNA reads TGTGCCAGCAGTGATGGGGTGGACATTCAGTACTTC. Protein sequence: CASSDGVDIQYF.

This clonotype came up a few times. The chain has TRBV9 and TRBJ2-3; D call uncertain. This CDR3 region has 16 residues. Germline loops: CDR1 SGDLS, CDR2 YYNGEE. V gave up 4 bases and J gave up 0 bases, with 15 bases separating them. The CDR3 DNA reads as TGTGCCAGCAGCCACAATTTCCAGCAGAGCACAGATACGCAGTATTTT. Encoded protein: CASSHNFQQSTDTQYF.

The chain uses TRBV4-1 and TRBJ1-1; no clear D. Between the trimmed V and J ends, which lost 0 bases and 4 bases, there was a span of 15 bases. Germline V CDR1 and CDR2: MGHRA, YSYEKL. This CDR3 region has 16 residues. CDR3 DNA sequence: TGCGCCAGCAGCCAAGATTCTTATGGACTCCGCACTGAAGCTTTCTTT. Translated, it gives CASSQDSYGLRTEAFF.

This chain uses TRBV7-9 with TRBJ1-4; D might be TRBD1 (6 bases). Germline-derived CDR1 and CDR2 are SEHNR and FQNEAQ (reference sequence). V lost 5 bases and J 3 bases, leaving 13 bases between the germline ends. The length of the CDR3 is 15 residues. CDR3 protein: CASSPGTTPNEKLFF. DNA of the CDR3: TGTGCCAGCAGCCCTGGGACAACCCCTAATGAAAAACTGTTTTTT.

In its sample, this clonotype was seen many times. The chain carries TRBV6-2 or TRBV6-3 and TRBJ2-1; D unclear. The ends were cut back, 3 bases at V and 9 bases at J, with 6 bases in the middle. This CDR3 is built from 11 residues. From germline, CDR1 is MNHEY and CDR2 SVGEGT. CDR3 region: CASSYGFEQFF. The CDR3 region has the DNA TGTGCCAGCAGTTATGGCTTTGAGCAGTTCTTC.

The chain is built from TRBV28 and TRBJ1-1, with 9 nucleotides matching TRBD1. This CDR3 contains 15 residues. The trim removed 6 bases at V and 5 bases at J, leaving 10 bases unmatched. The V gene's germline CDR1 is MDHEN and CDR2 SYDVKM. CDR3 in DNA: TGTGCCAGCAGCTCCCCGGGACAGGGCTTTACTGAAGCTTTCTTT. Protein sequence: CASSSPGQGFTEAFF.

This chain links TRBV6-2 or TRBV6-3 with TRBJ2-1; the match to TRBD2 covers 9 bases. The CDR3 totals 14 residues. V dropped 8 bases and J dropped 4; count of bases not matched to a gene: 6. Germline loops: CDR1 MNHEY, CDR2 SVGEGT. The CDR3 spells CASRASGEYNEQFF. The CDR3 nucleotides read TGTGCCAGCCGGGCTAGCGGGGAGTACAATGAGCAGTTCTTC.

This chain uses TRBV6-5 with TRBJ2-5; D is uncertain. The germline V gene encodes CDR1 MNHEY and CDR2 SVGAGI. The CDR3 totals 13 residues. V was clipped by 5 bases and J by 3 bases, with 10 bases between them. CDR3 sequence (DNA): TGTGCCAGCAGTGCCCAGGTGAAAGAGACCCAGTACTTC. Its translation: CASSAQVKETQYF.

The V and J genes are TRBV20-1 and TRBJ2-1; TRBD2 matches at 14 bases. V dropped 1 base and J dropped 4; count of bases not matched to a gene: 9. The germline V gene encodes CDR1 DFQATT and CDR2 SNEGSKA (reference sequence). The CDR3 extends over 18 amino acids. The CDR3 reads CSARVGLAGGRRYNEQFF. Here the CDR3 DNA reads TGCAGTGCTAGAGTAGGACTAGCGGGGGGTAGGAGGTACAATGAGCAGTTCTTC.

V and J are TRBV6-5 and TRBJ2-3, with D tentatively TRBD1 or TRBD2 (5 bases each). The V end was cut by 6 bases, the J end by 2 bases, with 12 bases between. Germline CDR1 reads MNHEY; CDR2 reads SVGAGI. This CDR3 region has 14 residues. CDR3 region: CASSRELVTDTQYF. CDR3 sequence (DNA): TGTGCCAGCAGCAGGGAGTTGGTCACAGATACGCAGTATTTT.

The V and J genes are TRBV4-1 and TRBJ2-1; tentatively, D is TRBD1 (5 bases). The ends were cut back, 1 base at V and 10 bases at J, with 11 bases in the middle. CDR3 length equals 13 residues. Germline values: CDR1 MGHRA, CDR2 YSYEKL. CDR3 in DNA: TGCGCCAGCAGCCAAGTAGGGGCTGGAGAGCAGTTCTTC. It codes for CASSQVGAGEQFF.

The CDR3 protein is CASSPGVGTGRTEAFF. The CDR3 DNA reads as TGTGCCAGCAGCCCGGGGGTTGGGACAGGTCGGACTGAAGCTTTCTTT. V usage is TRBV3-1 and J usage is TRBJ1-1; 8 positions match TRBD1. The CDR3 contains 16 residues. Germline V lookup: CDR1 LGHDT, CDR2 YNNKEL (reference sequence). The J segment lost 5 bases and the V segment lost 4 bases, leaving 12 bases of the junction unmatched. Together with reference TRBV3-1 and TRBJ1-1, the CDR3 gives the full variable domain: DTAVSQTPKYLVTQMGNDKSIKCEQNLGHDTMYWYKQDSKKFLKIMFSYNNKELIINETVPNRFSPKSPDKAHLNLHINSLELGDSAVYFCASSPGVGTGRTEAFFGQGTRLTVV.

Only one count was recorded for this clonotype. This sequence joins TRBV19 and TRBJ2-1; 10 nucleotides agree with TRBD2. Per germline, CDR1 LNHDA and CDR2 SQIVND (reference sequence). V lost 3 bases and J lost 6; bases outside the gene matches: 5. The CDR3 contains 15 residues. In nucleotides, the CDR3 is TGTGCCAGTAGTATGCTAGCGGGGGTTTCCAATGAGCAGTTCTTC. Encoded protein: CASSMLAGVSNEQFF.

V usage is TRBV2 and J usage is TRBJ2-7; no definite D call. This CDR3 region has 11 residues. From germline, CDR1 is SNHLY and CDR2 FYNNEI. Trimming took off 8 bases at V and 3 bases at J, with 8 bases between the two ends. CDR3 coding DNA: TGTGCCAGCGGCATGAGCTACGAGCAGTACTTC. Protein: CASGMSYEQYF.